This T cell receptor beta chain was sequenced for a study of cytomegalovirus exposure and HLA in healthy donors. Study outcomes and limitations: Altogether, 164 TCR beta chains were recorded as cytomegalovirus-associated. Relative to equally common others, HLA-associated TCR beta chains showed greater clonal expansion in a later analysis.

Concerning this clone itself: As yet, its antigen is unknown.

CDR1 and CDR2 from the germline V gene are MNHEY and SMNVEV (reference sequence). The ends lost 3 bases at V and 3 bases at J; junction bases unmatched: 6. The CDR3 loop spans 17 amino acids. Primers included in the PCR were 60 Vbeta and 13 Jbeta primers. The protocol was immunoSEQ multiplex PCR, while the TCRdb copy is restricted to in-frame clones and leaves out a portion. The data contain 150,000 to 200,000 clones, roughly 70% of them singletons. This chain joins TRBV27 and TRBJ2-2; 11 bases are shared with TRBD2. This TCR was recovered from a girl aged 5 to 17 in good health and CMV-seronegative. The sequenced sample consisted of PBMCs. CDR3 sequence: CASSFLAGGPDTGELFF. The CDR3 nucleotides are TGTGCCAGCAGTTTCCTAGCGGGGGGTCCTGACACCGGGGAGCTGTTTTTT.